This TCR beta chain was captured in a study of blood T cell repertoires in COVID-19. About the study: PBMCs, B-cell-depleted T cells, or T cells were the source of the cDNA or gDNA that made up the material.

Only one count was recorded for this clone. Some clones are missing from TCRdb's copy, which holds only in-frame ones; the method was immunoSEQ multiplex PCR. This sample has 150,000 to 200,000 clones; roughly nine tenths occur once, and the top ten carry less than 6.5%. Per the germline V gene, CDR1 is SNHLY and CDR2 is FYNNEI. The J segment lost 4 bases and the V segment lost 0 bases, leaving 8 bases of the junction unmatched. CDR3 size: 16 residues. The sample taken for sequencing was peripheral blood. The TCR was taken from a human donor in a cohort sampled during active COVID-19. J is TRBJ1-2 and V is TRBV2; TRBD1 aligns across 7 bases. This CDR3 reads CASSEAWTGSIYGYTF. Written as DNA, the CDR3 is TGTGCCAGCAGTGAAGCCTGGACAGGAAGTATCTATGGCTACACCTTC.